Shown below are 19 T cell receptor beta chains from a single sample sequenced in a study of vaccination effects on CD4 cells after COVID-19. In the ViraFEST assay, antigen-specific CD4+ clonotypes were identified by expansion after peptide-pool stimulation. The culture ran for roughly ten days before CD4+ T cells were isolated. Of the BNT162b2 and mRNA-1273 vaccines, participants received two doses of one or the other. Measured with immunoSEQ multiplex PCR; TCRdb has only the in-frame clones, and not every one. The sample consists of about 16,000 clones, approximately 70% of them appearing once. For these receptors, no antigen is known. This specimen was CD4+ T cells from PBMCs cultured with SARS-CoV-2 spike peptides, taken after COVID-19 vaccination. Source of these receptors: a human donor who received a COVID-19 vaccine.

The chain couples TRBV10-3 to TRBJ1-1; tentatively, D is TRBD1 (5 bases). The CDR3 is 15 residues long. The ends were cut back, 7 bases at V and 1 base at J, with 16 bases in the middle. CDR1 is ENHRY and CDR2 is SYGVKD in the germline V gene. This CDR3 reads CAIKTDDIPNTEAFF. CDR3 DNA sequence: TGTGCCATCAAGACAGACGACATCCCGAACACTGAAGCTTTCTTT.

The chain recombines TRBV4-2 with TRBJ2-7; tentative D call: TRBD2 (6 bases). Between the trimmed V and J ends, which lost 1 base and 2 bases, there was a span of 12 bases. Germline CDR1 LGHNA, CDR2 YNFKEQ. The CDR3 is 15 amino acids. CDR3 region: CASSQGPGLTYEQYF. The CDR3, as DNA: TGTGCCAGCAGCCAAGGTCCTGGACTAACCTACGAGCAGTACTTC.

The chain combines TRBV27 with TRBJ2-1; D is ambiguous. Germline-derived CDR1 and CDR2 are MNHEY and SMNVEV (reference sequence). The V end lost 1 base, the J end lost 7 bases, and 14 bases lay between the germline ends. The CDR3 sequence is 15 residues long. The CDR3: CASSLFVRHPNEQFF. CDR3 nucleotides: TGTGCCAGCAGTTTATTTGTTCGACATCCGAATGAGCAGTTCTTC.

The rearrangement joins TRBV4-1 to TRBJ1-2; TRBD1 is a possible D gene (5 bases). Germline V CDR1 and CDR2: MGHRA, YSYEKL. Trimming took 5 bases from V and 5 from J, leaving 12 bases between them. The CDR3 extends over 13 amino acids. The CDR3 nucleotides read TGCGCCAGCAGCGGTCAGAGGGGTTATGGCTACACCTTC. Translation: CASSGQRGYGYTF.

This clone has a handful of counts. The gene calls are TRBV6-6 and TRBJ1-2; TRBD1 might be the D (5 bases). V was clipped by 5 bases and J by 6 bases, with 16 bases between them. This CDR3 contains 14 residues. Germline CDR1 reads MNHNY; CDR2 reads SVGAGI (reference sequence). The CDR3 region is CASSITGTDHGYTF. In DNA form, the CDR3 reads TGTGCCAGCAGTATAACCGGGACGGACCATGGCTACACCTTC.

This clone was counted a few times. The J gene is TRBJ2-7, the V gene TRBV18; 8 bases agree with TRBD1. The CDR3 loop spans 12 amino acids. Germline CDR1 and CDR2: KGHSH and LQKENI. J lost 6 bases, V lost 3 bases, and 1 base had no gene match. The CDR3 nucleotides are TGTGCCAGCTCACCTACAGGGGGCGAGCAGTACTTC. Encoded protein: CASSPTGGEQYF.

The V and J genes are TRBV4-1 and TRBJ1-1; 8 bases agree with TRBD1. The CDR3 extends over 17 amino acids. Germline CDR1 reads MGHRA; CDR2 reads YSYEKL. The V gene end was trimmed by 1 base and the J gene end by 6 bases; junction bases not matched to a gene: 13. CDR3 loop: CASSQGGRGRLYAEAFF. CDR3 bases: TGCGCCAGCAGCCAAGGCGGCAGGGGGCGTCTTTACGCTGAAGCTTTCTTT.

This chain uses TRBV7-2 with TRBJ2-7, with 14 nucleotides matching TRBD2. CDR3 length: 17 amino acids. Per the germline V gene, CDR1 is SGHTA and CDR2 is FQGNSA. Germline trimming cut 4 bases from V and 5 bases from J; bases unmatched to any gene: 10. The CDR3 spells CASSSHLRLAGGNEQYF. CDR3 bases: TGTGCCAGCAGCTCACATCTGAGACTAGCGGGAGGGAACGAGCAGTACTTC.

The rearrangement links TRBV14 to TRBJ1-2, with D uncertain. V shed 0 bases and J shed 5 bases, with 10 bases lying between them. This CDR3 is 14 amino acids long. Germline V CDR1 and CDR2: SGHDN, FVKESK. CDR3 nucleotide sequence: TGTGCCAGCAGCCAAGATATAACATCTTATGGCTACACCTTC. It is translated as CASSQDITSYGYTF. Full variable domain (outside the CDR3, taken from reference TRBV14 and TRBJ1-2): EAGVTQFPSHSVIEKGQTVTLRCDPISGHDNLYWYRRVMGKEIKFLLHFVKESKQDESGMPNNRFLAERTGGTYSTLKVQPAELEDSGVYFCASSQDITSYGYTFGSGTRLTVV.

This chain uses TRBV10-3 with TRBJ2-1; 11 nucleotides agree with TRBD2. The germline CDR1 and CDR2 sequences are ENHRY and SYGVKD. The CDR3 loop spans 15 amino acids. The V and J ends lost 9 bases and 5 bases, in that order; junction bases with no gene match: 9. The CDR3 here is CAIRIAGGPNNEQFF. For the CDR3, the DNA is TGTGCCATAAGAATAGCGGGAGGGCCTAACAATGAGCAGTTCTTC.

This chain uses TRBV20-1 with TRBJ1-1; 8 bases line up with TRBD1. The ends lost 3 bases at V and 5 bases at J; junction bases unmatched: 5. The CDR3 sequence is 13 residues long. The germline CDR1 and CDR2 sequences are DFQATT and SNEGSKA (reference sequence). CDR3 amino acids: CSASPDRVTEAFF. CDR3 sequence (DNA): TGCAGTGCTAGTCCGGACAGGGTAACTGAAGCTTTCTTT.

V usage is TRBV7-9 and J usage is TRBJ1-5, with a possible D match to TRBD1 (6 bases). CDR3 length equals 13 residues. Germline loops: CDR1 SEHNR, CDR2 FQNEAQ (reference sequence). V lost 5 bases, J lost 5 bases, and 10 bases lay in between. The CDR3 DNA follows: TGTGCCAGCAGCCATAGGGGGTATCAGCCCCAGCATTTT. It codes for CASSHRGYQPQHF.

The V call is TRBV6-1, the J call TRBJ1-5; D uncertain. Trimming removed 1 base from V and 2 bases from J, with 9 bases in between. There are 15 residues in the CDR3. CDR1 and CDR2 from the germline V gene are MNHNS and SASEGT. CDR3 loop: CASSEGLGRNQPQHF. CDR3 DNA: TGTGCCAGCAGTGAAGGTTTAGGTCGCAATCAGCCCCAGCATTTT.

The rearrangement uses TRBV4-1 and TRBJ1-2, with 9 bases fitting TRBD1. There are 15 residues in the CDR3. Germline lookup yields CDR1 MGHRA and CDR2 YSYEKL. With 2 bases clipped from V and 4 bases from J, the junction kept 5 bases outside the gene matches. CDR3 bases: TGCGCCAGCAGCCAACCCCGGGACAGGGCCTATGGCTACACCTTC. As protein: CASSQPRDRAYGYTF.

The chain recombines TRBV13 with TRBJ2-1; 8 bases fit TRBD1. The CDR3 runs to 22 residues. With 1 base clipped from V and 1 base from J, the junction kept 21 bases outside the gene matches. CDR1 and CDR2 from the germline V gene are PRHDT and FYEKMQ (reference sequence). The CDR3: CASSLEGWGPGGDQISYNEQFF. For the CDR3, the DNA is TGTGCCAGCAGCTTAGAGGGGTGGGGGCCAGGGGGCGATCAAATATCCTACAATGAGCAGTTCTTC. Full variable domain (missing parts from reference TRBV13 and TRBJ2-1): AAGVIQSPRHLIKEKRETATLKCYPIPRHDTVYWYQQGPGQDPQFLISFYEKMQSDKGSIPDRFSAQQFSDYHSELNMSSLELGDSALYFCASSLEGWGPGGDQISYNEQFFGPGTRLTVL.

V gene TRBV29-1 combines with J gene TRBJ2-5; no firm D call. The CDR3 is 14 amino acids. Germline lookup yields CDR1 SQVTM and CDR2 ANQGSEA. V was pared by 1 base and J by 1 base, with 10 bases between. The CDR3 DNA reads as TGCAGCGTTGAAGGGGCCCGAGTCCAAGAGACCCAGTACTTC. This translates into CSVEGARVQETQYF.

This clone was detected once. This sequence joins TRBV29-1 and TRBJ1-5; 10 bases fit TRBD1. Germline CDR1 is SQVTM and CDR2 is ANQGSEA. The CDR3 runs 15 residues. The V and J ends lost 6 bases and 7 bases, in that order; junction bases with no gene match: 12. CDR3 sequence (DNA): TGCAGCGTAGCTTACCAAGGACAGGGGGAACAGCCCCAGCATTTT. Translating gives CSVAYQGQGEQPQHF.

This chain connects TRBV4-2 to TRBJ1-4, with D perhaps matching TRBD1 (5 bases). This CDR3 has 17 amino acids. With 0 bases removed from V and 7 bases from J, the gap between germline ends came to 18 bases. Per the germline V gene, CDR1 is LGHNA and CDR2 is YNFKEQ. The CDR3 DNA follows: TGTGCCAGCAGCCAAGACCGCTTGGGGCTCTACGGTGAAAAACTGTTTTTT. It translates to CASSQDRLGLYGEKLFF.

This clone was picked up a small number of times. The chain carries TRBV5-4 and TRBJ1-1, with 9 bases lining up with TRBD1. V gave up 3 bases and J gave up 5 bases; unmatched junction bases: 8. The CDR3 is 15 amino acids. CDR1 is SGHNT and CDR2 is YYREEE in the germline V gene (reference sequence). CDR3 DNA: TGTGCCAGCAGCTCTGTAGGACAGGGGAGAACTGAAGCTTTCTTT. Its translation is CASSSVGQGRTEAFF.